The clone carrying this T cell receptor (beta chain) was found a few times. Its antigen is still unknown. Trimming cost V 0 bases and J 10 bases; bases outside gene matches: 3. Germline lookup yields CDR1 SGHAT and CDR2 FQNNGV. This CDR3 has 14 amino acids. This record belongs to a study of response to subunit inactivated influenza vaccine. General observations from the study: Only a handful of new T cells, the authors suggested, are recruited with each seasonal influenza vaccination.

TCRdb independently ran MiXCR on the RT-PCR reads; one entry per CDR3 protein. The table shows 550,000 to 800,000 distinct CDR3 sequences, with roughly 14% occurring only once. This rearrangement joins TRBV11-2 to TRBJ1-6, with 7 positions matching TRBD1. The sample in question was PBMCs from blood, obtained approximately 12 days after vaccination. This receptor was identified in a man in his fifties or sixties who received an inactivated influenza vaccine. The CDR3 region is CASSLEGGISPLHF. DNA of the CDR3: TGTGCCAGCAGCTTAGAAGGGGGCATCTCACCCCTCCACTTT.